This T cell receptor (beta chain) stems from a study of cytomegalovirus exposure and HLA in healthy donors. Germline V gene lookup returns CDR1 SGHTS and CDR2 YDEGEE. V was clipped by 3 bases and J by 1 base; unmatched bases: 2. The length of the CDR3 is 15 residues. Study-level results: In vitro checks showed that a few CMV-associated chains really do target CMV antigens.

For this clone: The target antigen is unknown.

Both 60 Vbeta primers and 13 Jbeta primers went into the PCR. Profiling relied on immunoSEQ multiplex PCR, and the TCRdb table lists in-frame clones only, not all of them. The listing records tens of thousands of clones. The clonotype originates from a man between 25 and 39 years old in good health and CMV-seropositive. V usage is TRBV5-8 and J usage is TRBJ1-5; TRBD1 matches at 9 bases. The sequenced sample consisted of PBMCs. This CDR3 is CASSYGTGSNQPQHF. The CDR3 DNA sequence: TGTGCCAGCAGCTATGGGACAGGGAGCAATCAGCCCCAGCATTTT.